This record concerns one TCR beta chain sequence. Its antigen is undetermined. This specimen belongs to a study of T cells in localized non-small cell lung cancer. Assay: immunoSEQ multiplex PCR; the TCRdb copy retains only in-frame clones and omits some. This table holds about 33,000 clones, around 73% found once. The V end was cut by 3 bases, the J end by 5 bases, with 16 bases between. The germline CDR1 and CDR2 sequences are KGHSH and LQKENI. The CDR3 is 15 residues long. Findings and limits, study-wide: Uninvolved nearby lung showed the greatest T cell clonality, exceeding that found in tumor. As only one tumor region underwent sequencing, heterogeneity remains possible. The appearance of a median about 60 of the top 100 tumor clones was seen in adjacent lung. Density of T cells in blood, when higher, went with longer overall survival.

The clonotype was recovered from a male donor aged 60 or older with stage II squamous cell lung carcinoma. Sequenced material: peripheral blood, taken before any cancer treatment. The V and J genes are TRBV18 and TRBJ2-5, with D possibly TRBD2 on 5 matching bases. As DNA, the CDR3 is TGTGCCAGCTCACCCTCGATAGAGGAGGTGGAGACCCAGTACTTC. It is translated as CASSPSIEEVETQYF.